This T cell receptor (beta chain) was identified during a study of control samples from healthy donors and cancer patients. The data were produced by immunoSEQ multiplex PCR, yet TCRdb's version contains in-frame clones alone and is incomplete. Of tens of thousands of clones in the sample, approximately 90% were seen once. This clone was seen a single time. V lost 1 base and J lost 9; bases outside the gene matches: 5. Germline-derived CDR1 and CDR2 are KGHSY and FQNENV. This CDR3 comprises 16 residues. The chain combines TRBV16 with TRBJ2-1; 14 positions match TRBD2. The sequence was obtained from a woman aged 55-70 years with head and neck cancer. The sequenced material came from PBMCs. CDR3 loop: CASSQYGTSGSGEQFF. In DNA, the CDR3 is TGTGCCAGCAGCCAATATGGGACTAGCGGGAGTGGTGAGCAGTTCTTC.